This is a list of T cell receptor beta chains from one sample in a study of blood T cell repertoires in COVID-19. Some clones are missing from TCRdb's copy, which holds only in-frame ones; the method was immunoSEQ multiplex PCR. This sample yields hundreds of thousands of clones, of which roughly 88% are seen a single time; 1.4% belongs to the top ten. Sample: peripheral blood. Receptors were obtained from a woman aged 25 to 39 with active or convalescent COVID-19. CDR3s include the opening cysteine and the closing phenylalanine or tryptophan. Fields, in order: clone size, D gene, V gene, J gene, CDR3 protein, CDR3 DNA. A D gene is named only where the DNA matches it firmly. Clone size is shown for a subset of rows, as once, few, many or a class of expanded clone.

>NA|NA|TRBV19|TRBJ1-2
CASHTQGAGNYGYTF
TGTGCCAGCCATACCCAAGGGGCAGGGAACTATGGCTACACCTTC
>NA|TRBD1|TRBV5-1|TRBJ1-1
CASTVTGESTEAFF
TGCGCCAGCACCGTTACAGGGGAGAGCACTGAAGCTTTCTTT
>NA|NA|TRBV7-9|TRBJ2-1
CASSASSGNEQFF
TGTGCCAGCAGCGCGAGCTCCGGGAATGAGCAGTTCTTC
>many|NA|TRBV5-1|TRBJ1-1
CASSFERSGNTEAFF
TGCGCCAGCAGCTTTGAGCGGAGCGGGAACACTGAAGCTTTCTTT
>NA|NA|TRBV2|TRBJ2-3
CASSEAPTPTDTQYF
TGTGCCAGCAGTGAAGCACCCACACCCACAGATACGCAGTATTTT
>NA|NA|TRBV6-1|TRBJ2-7
CASSEAAPIPTYEQYF
TGTGCCAGCAGTGAAGCAGCGCCTATCCCAACCTACGAGCAGTACTTC
>NA|NA|TRBV11-2|TRBJ1-1
CASSFLGVGATEAFF
TGTGCCAGCAGCTTCCTAGGGGTCGGAGCCACTGAAGCTTTCTTT
>NA|NA|TRBV19|TRBJ1-5
CASSMGGSGQPQHF
TGTGCCAGTAGTATGGGAGGGTCTGGGCAGCCCCAGCATTTT
>NA|TRBD1|TRBV6-5|TRBJ2-1
CASIYDRVNEQFF
TGTGCCAGCATCTACGACAGGGTCAATGAGCAGTTCTTC
>NA|NA|TRBV14|TRBJ2-3
CASSLVNYPEADTQYF
TGTGCCAGCAGCCTCGTCAATTATCCCGAGGCAGATACGCAGTATTTT
>NA|TRBD1|TRBV3-1/TRBV3-2|TRBJ1-1
CASSQTPGTGMPEAFF
TGTGCCAGCAGCCAAACCCCTGGGACAGGCATGCCTGAAGCTTTCTTT
>NA|TRBD2|TRBV19|TRBJ2-5
CASTAITGTNQETQYF
TGTGCCAGTACCGCAATCACCGGGACTAACCAAGAGACCCAGTACTTC
>NA|NA|TRBV14|TRBJ1-2
CASSPNILQVPYGYTF
TGTGCCAGCAGCCCCAATATTTTACAGGTTCCCTATGGCTACACCTTC
>NA|NA|TRBV6-6|TRBJ1-2
CASRSIETGNGYTF
TGTGCCAGCAGATCCATCGAAACAGGGAATGGCTACACCTTC
>NA|NA|TRBV5-1|TRBJ1-2
CASSARPGDHWGYTF
TGCGCCAGCAGCGCCAGGCCAGGCGATCACTGGGGCTACACCTTC
>NA|NA|TRBV10-3|TRBJ2-5
CAISESGTGAETQYF
TGTGCCATCAGTGAGTCGGGGACTGGGGCAGAGACCCAGTACTTC
>NA|NA|TRBV12-3/TRBV12-4|TRBJ1-6
CASRGVYNSPLHF
TGTGCCAGCAGGGGCGTCTATAATTCACCCCTCCACTTT
>once|NA|TRBV20-1|TRBJ2-5
CSASVETQYF
TGCAGTGCTAGCGTGGAGACCCAGTACTTC
>NA|TRBD2|TRBV5-1|TRBJ2-2
CASSPPPGTSGVSNTGELFF
TGCGCCAGCAGCCCACCCCCCGGGACTAGCGGAGTATCGAACACCGGGGAGCTGTTTTTT
>NA|TRBD1|TRBV29-1|TRBJ2-7
CSVQTTGGGYEQYF
TGCAGCGTCCAGACAACAGGGGGCGGCTACGAGCAGTACTTC
>NA|TRBD2|TRBV29-1|TRBJ2-7
CSVGRQLDLSGGLNEQYF
TGCAGCGTGGGGCGACAACTAGACCTCAGCGGGGGCCTAAACGAGCAGTACTTC
>NA|TRBD2|TRBV7-8|TRBJ2-1
CASSLVASGGLTGNEQFF
TGTGCCAGCAGCTTAGTGGCTAGCGGGGGGCTGACTGGGAATGAGCAGTTCTTC
>NA|NA|TRBV20-1|TRBJ1-1
CSARYSEAFF
TGCAGTGCTAGGTACAGTGAAGCTTTCTTT
>NA|NA|TRBV6-5|TRBJ2-3
CASSYSHSQVDTQYF
TGTGCCAGCAGTTACTCGCACTCCCAGGTAGATACGCAGTATTTT
>NA|NA|TRBV11-2|TRBJ1-1
CASSLDRAEAFF
TGTGCCAGCAGCTTAGATCGTGCTGAAGCTTTCTTT
>NA|TRBD2|TRBV6-4|TRBJ2-2
CASSEASGTTGELFF
TGTGCCAGCAGTGAAGCTAGCGGCACCACCGGGGAGCTGTTTTTT
>NA|NA|TRBV2|TRBJ2-2
CASSQVLYYTGELFF
TGTGCCAGCAGCCAAGTCCTCTATTACACCGGGGAGCTGTTTTTT
>NA|NA|TRBV5-5|TRBJ2-7
CASSPNAGQTYEQYF
TGTGCCAGCAGCCCCAACGCGGGACAGACCTACGAGCAGTACTTC
>NA|NA|TRBV15|TRBJ1-5
CATRSNGNQPQHF
TGTGCCACCAGGTCTAATGGCAATCAGCCCCAGCATTTT
>NA|TRBD1|TRBV28|TRBJ1-6
CASNPGQEGSSPLHF
TGTGCCAGCAACCCCGGACAGGAAGGAAGTTCACCCCTCCACTTT
>NA|NA|TRBV12-3/TRBV12-4|TRBJ2-5
CASTAGETQYF
TGTGCCAGCACGGCGGGCGAGACCCAGTACTTC
>once|TRBD1|TRBV2|TRBJ2-2
CASTVDRATGELFF
TGTGCCAGCACCGTCGACAGGGCCACCGGGGAGCTGTTTTTT
>NA|TRBD1|TRBV25-1|TRBJ1-1
CASSEWGTGGEAFF
TGTGCCAGCAGTGAATGGGGGACAGGGGGCGAAGCTTTCTTT
>few|TRBD1|TRBV5-6|TRBJ1-2
CASSLGTGVGYTF
TGTGCCAGCAGCCTTGGGACAGGGGTAGGCTACACCTTC
>NA|NA|TRBV7-9|TRBJ2-7
CASSLAGSGDEQYF
TGTGCCAGCAGCTTAGCTGGATCGGGAGACGAGCAGTACTTC
>NA|NA|TRBV11-2|TRBJ2-3
CAIHKGGGADTQYF
TGTGCCATCCACAAAGGGGGAGGGGCAGATACGCAGTATTTT
>NA|NA|TRBV13|TRBJ1-4
CASSSEGSTNEKLFF
TGTGCCAGCAGCTCCGAGGGATCAACTAATGAAAAACTGTTTTTT
>NA|NA|TRBV2|TRBJ2-7
CASGQIPYEQYF
TGTGCCAGCGGACAGATCCCCTACGAGCAGTACTTC
>NA|NA|TRBV10-3|TRBJ1-1
CATLGELMNTEAFF
TGTGCCACCCTTGGGGAGCTCATGAACACTGAAGCTTTCTTT
>NA|TRBD2|TRBV2|TRBJ2-5
CASTPGSGGALETQYF
TGTGCCAGCACCCCTGGGAGCGGGGGGGCTTTAGAGACCCAGTACTTC
>NA|TRBD2|TRBV5-6|TRBJ2-3
CASSILAVDSTDTQYF
TGTGCCAGCAGCATACTAGCGGTAGATAGCACAGATACGCAGTATTTT
>NA|NA|TRBV18|TRBJ1-5
CASSPPSGAGQPQHF
TGTGCCAGCTCACCACCGTCGGGAGCCGGTCAGCCCCAGCATTTT
>NA|TRBD1|TRBV19|TRBJ1-2
CASRGQINYGYTF
TGTGCCAGTAGGGGACAGATTAACTATGGCTACACCTTC
>NA|TRBD1|TRBV12-3/TRBV12-4|TRBJ2-7
CASEGASYEQYF
TGTGCCAGCGAGGGGGCTTCCTACGAGCAGTACTTC
>NA|NA|TRBV5-1|TRBJ2-1
CASSLASGSEQFF
TGCGCCAGCAGCTTGGCCTCGGGGAGTGAGCAGTTCTTC
>NA|NA|TRBV6-5|TRBJ2-1
CASSPPSAIEQFF
TGTGCCAGCAGCCCCCCGAGTGCAATTGAGCAGTTCTTC
>NA|TRBD1|TRBV5-1|TRBJ1-2
CASSSGQGDGYTF
TGCGCCAGCAGCTCGGGACAGGGGGATGGCTACACCTTC
>NA|TRBD1|TRBV27|TRBJ1-5
CASRSGTGGIQPQHF
TGTGCCAGCAGAAGTGGGACAGGGGGTATTCAGCCCCAGCATTTT
>NA|NA|TRBV6-1|TRBJ1-2
CASSEVAGYTF
TGTGCCAGCAGTGAAGTGGCTGGCTACACCTTC
>NA|NA|TRBV7-9|TRBJ1-1
CASSLASTEAFF
TGTGCCAGCAGCTTAGCCTCTACTGAAGCTTTCTTT
>NA|NA|TRBV13|TRBJ1-1
CASSQKNRGYTEAFF
TGTGCCAGCAGCCAAAAAAATCGGGGGTACACTGAAGCTTTCTTT
>NA|NA|TRBV11-2|TRBJ2-1
CASSFVGSSYNEQFF
TGTGCCAGCAGCTTTGTTGGGAGCTCCTACAATGAGCAGTTCTTC